This T cell receptor (beta chain) was captured in a study of T cells in Graves' hyperthyroidism and ophthalmopathy. Researchers amplified the TCR beta CDR3 regions from RNA transcripts. TCR CDR3 underwent first-round RT-PCR with the HTBI primer set. TCRdb re-called the multiplex PCR reads through MiXCR, storing one row per CDR3 protein. The sample holds roughly 30,000 distinct CDR3 sequences; approximately 45% are singletons and the top ten take approximately 10%. On the basis of clinical symptoms, serum thyroxine and TRAb, thyroid ultrasound and orbital computed tomography, diagnoses were made. Material for sequencing was blood. This receptor was identified in a woman under 40 with Graves' hyperthyroidism.

This CDR3 reads CASSPGTGGPAFF. DNA for the CDR3: TGTGCCAGCAGCCCCGGGACAGGGGGACCGGCTTTCTTT. The chain uses TRBV11-2 and TRBJ1-1; 11 positions match TRBD1. Germline V gene lookup returns CDR1 SGHAT and CDR2 FQNNGV. This CDR3 has 13 residues. Trimming took 5 bases from V and 11 from J; bases not matched to a gene: 7. The complete variable domain, with remaining parts taken from reference TRBV11-2 and TRBJ1-1, reads EAGVAQSPRYKIIEKRQSVAFWCNPISGHATLYWYQQILGQGPKLLIQFQNNGVVDDSQLPKDRFSAERLKGVDSTLKIQPAKLEDSAVYLCASSPGTGGPAFFGQGTRLTVV.